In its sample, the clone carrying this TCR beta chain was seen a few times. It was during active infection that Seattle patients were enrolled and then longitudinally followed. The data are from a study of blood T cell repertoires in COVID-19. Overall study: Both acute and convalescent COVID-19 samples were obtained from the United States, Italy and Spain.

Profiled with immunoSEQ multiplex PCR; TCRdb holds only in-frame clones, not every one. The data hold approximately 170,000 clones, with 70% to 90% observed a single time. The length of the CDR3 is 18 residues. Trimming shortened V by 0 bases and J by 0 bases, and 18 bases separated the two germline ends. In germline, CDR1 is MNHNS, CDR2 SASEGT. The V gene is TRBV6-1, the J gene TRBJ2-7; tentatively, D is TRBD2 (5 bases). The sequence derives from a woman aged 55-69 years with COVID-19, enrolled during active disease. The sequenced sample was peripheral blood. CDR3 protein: CASSEAIGLGGGSYEQYF. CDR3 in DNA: TGTGCCAGCAGTGAAGCCATCGGACTGGGCGGAGGCTCCTACGAGCAGTACTTC.